The 8 T cell receptor beta chains reported below all come from one sample, sequenced in a study of neurological immune-mediated disorders. TCRdb used MiXCR to reprocess the 5' RACE reads, holding one entry per CDR3 protein. The sample records some 71,000 distinct CDR3 sequences, roughly 10% being singletons. Indicated time point: longitudinal time-point 1 (baseline). The source material was PBMCs. All receptors come from a man aged 25 to 40 in good health.

This clonotype was recorded at least ten times. The CDR3 loop reads CSKKQDTSYNEQFF. Written as DNA, the CDR3 is TGCAGTAAGAAACAAGATACTTCCTACAATGAGCAGTTCTTC. V usage is TRBV20-1 and J usage is TRBJ2-1; no definite D call. Per germline, CDR1 DFQATT and CDR2 SNEGSKA (reference sequence). The length of the CDR3 is 14 residues. Trimming pared 8 bases from V and 1 base from J, leaving 15 bases between.

This clonotype was seen many times. The chain uses TRBV9 and TRBJ1-4, with 9 bases fitting TRBD1. CDR1 is SGDLS, CDR2 YYNGEE, per germline. Losses at the gene ends were 0 bases for V and 6 bases for J; bases not matched to a gene: 3. This CDR3 is 15 amino acids long. In nucleotides, the CDR3 is TGTGCCAGCAGCGTAGTGGGACAGGGAGATGAAAAACTGTTTTTT. Its translation: CASSVVGQGDEKLFF.

This clonotype was counted ten times or more. The J gene is TRBJ2-1, the V gene TRBV5-1; 7 positions match TRBD2. The CDR3 extends over 13 amino acids. CDR1 is SGHRS and CDR2 is YFSETQ in the germline V gene. The V and J ends lost 6 bases and 5 bases, in that order; junction bases with no gene match: 5. In nucleotides, the CDR3 is TGCGCCAGCACCTGGGGGGGAAACAATGAGCAGTTCTTC. Translation gives CASTWGGNNEQFF.

The chain combines TRBV29-1 with TRBJ2-7, with D possibly TRBD2 on 6 matching bases. Germline values: CDR1 SQVTM, CDR2 ANQGSEA. The V end lost 4 bases, the J end lost 6 bases, and 28 bases lay between the germline ends. The CDR3 has 17 amino acids. The CDR3 DNA is TGCAGCGTTGGGGGTGGGAGTACCGCGGGAAGGGTGGTCGAGCAGTACTTC. Protein product: CSVGGGSTAGRVVEQYF.

This clonotype was counted ten times or more. This chain connects TRBV20-1 to TRBJ2-2; weak D call: TRBD1 (8 bases). The CDR3 extends over 19 amino acids. The germline CDR1 and CDR2 sequences are DFQATT and SNEGSKA (reference sequence). The germline V and J ends were trimmed by 0 bases and 0 bases, with 20 bases remaining between them. The chain's CDR3 is CSARDPGGLAEANTGELFF. DNA for the CDR3: TGCAGTGCTAGAGATCCAGGGGGCCTAGCGGAGGCGAACACCGGGGAGCTGTTTTTT.

This clonotype appeared many times. CDR3 DNA: TGTGCCATCAGTGAGGCTAGCGGGAGGACAGATACGCAGTATTTT. This codes for CAISEASGRTDTQYF. The rearrangement links TRBV10-3 to TRBJ2-3; 11 bases line up with TRBD2. The germline CDR1 and CDR2 sequences are ENHRY and SYGVKD. The junction had 1 base not matched to a gene; V was cut back by 2 bases and J by 3 bases. The CDR3 spans 15 residues.

This clonotype occurred many times. The chain is built from TRBV12-3 or TRBV12-4 and TRBJ2-5; D may match TRBD1 or TRBD2 (5 bases each). The CDR3 totals 13 residues. V lost 8 bases and J 3 bases, leaving 13 bases between the germline ends. CDR3 sequence: CASSVGGKETQYF. In DNA form, the CDR3 reads TGTGCCAGCTCCGTTGGGGGAAAAGAGACCCAGTACTTC.

The chain has TRBV20-1 and TRBJ2-3; tentative D call: TRBD2 (5 bases). Between the trimmed V and J ends, which lost 7 bases and 2 bases, there was a span of 13 bases. CDR1 and CDR2 from the germline V gene are DFQATT and SNEGSKA (reference sequence). The CDR3 spans 13 residues. This CDR3 reads CSGGAVYTDTQYF. CDR3 coding DNA: TGCAGTGGTGGAGCGGTTTACACAGATACGCAGTATTTT.